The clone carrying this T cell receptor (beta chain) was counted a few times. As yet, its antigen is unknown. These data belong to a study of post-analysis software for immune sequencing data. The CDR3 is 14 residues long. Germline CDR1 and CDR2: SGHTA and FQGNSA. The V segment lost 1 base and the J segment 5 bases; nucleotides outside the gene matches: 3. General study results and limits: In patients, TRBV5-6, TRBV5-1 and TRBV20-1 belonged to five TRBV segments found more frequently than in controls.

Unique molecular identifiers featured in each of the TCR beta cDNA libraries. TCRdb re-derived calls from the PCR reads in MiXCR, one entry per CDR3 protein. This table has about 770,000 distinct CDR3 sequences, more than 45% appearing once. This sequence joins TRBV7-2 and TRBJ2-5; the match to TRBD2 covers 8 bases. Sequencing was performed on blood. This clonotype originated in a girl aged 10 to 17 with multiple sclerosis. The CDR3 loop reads CASSLVTGGETQYF. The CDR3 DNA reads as TGTGCCAGCAGCTTAGTCACGGGAGGGGAGACCCAGTACTTC.